The entry below gives a single T cell receptor beta chain sequence along with its context. Repertoires were generated with immunoSEQ multiplex PCR, while TCRdb's copy carries only in-frame clones and drops some. The sample carries under 300,000 clones, 82% recorded once. The germline V gene encodes CDR1 SQVTM and CDR2 ANQGSEA. V gave up 4 bases and J gave up 5 bases; unmatched junction bases: 8. The CDR3 has 14 amino acids. These data belong to a study of blood T cell repertoires in COVID-19. Sequenced: peripheral blood. This clonotype originated in a woman of 80 years or more with active or convalescent COVID-19. The rearrangement joins TRBV29-1 to TRBJ2-1; TRBD1 agrees at 7 bases. CDR3 nucleotides: TGCAGCGTTGTACCCGGGACAGTAAACAATGAGCAGTTCTTC. It is translated as CSVVPGTVNNEQFF.